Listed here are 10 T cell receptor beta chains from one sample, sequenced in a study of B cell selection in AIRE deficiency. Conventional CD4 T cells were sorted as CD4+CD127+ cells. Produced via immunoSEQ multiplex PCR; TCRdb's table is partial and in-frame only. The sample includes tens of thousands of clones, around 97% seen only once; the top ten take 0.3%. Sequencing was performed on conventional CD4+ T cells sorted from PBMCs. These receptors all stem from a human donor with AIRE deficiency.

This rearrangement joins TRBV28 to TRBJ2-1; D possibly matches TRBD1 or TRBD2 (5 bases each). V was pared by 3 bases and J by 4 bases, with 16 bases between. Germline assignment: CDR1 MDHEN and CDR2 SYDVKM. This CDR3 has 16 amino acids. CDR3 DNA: TGTGCCAGCAGTTTCGGGGACCTGGGCGGGTACAATGAGCAGTTCTTC. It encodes CASSFGDLGGYNEQFF.

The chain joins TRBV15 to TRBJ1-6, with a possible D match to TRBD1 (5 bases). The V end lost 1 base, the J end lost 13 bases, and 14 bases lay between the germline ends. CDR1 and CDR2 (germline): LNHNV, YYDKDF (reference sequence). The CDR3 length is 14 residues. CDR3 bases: TGTGCCACCAGCAGAGGCCAGGGAGAGAGGCCCCTCCACTTT. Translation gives CATSRGQGERPLHF.

CDR3 sequence: CASSSQLGPYNEQFF. The DNA for the CDR3 is TGTGCCAGCAGCTCGCAACTCGGGCCGTACAATGAGCAGTTCTTC. This chain joins TRBV7-2 and TRBJ2-1, with no clear D. With 4 bases removed from V and 4 bases from J, the gap between germline ends came to 14 bases. Germline V lookup: CDR1 SGHTA, CDR2 FQGNSA. The CDR3 loop spans 15 amino acids.

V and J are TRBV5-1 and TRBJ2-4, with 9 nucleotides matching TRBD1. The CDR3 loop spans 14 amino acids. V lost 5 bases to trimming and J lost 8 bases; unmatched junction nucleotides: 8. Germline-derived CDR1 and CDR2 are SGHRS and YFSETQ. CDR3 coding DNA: TGCGCCAGCAGTTTAGGACAGGGGAGGGACATTCAGTACTTC. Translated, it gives CASSLGQGRDIQYF.

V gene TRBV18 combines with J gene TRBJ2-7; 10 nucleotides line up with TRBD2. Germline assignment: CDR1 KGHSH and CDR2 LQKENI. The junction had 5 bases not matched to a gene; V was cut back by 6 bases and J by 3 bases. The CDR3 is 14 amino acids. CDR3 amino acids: CASSPASGGYEQYF. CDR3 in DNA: TGTGCCAGCTCCCCCGCTAGCGGGGGCTACGAGCAGTACTTC.

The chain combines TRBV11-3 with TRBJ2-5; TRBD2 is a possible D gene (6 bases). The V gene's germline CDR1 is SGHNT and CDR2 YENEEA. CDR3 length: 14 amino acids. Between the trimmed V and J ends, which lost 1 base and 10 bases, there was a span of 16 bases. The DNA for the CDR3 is TGTGCCAGCAGCTTAGGTCCGGGGGTGGAGGGCCAGTACTTC. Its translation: CASSLGPGVEGQYF.

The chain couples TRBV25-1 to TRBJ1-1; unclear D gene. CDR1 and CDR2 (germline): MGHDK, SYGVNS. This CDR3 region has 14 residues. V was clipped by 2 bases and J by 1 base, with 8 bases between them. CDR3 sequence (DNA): TGTGCCAGCAGTGAACACCGATGGAACACTGAAGCTTTCTTT. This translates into CASSEHRWNTEAFF.

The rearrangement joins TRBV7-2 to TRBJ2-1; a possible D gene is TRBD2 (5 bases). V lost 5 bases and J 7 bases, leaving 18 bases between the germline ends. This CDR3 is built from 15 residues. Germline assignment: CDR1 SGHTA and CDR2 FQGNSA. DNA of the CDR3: TGTGCCAGCAGCCGAAACGGGGTAGGTACGAATGAGCAGTTCTTC. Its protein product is CASSRNGVGTNEQFF.

The CDR3 reads CASSFWGTEAFF. In DNA, the CDR3 is TGTGCCAGCAGCTTTTGGGGAACTGAAGCTTTCTTT. The chain employs TRBV5-6 and TRBJ1-1; D unresolved. The CDR3 loop spans 12 amino acids. Per germline, CDR1 SGHDT and CDR2 YYEEEE. The V end lost 2 bases, the J end lost 5 bases, and 7 bases lay between the germline ends.

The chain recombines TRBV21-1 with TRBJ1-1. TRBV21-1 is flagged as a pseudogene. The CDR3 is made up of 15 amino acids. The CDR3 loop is CASSKVRPVGTEAFF. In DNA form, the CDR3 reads TGTGCCAGCAGCAAAGTCCGTCCCGTTGGCACTGAAGCTTTCTTT.